This T cell receptor (beta chain) is from a study of T cell responses to AZD1222 COVID-19 vaccine. Note on this clone: Its antigen is not identified.

The V and J ends lost 4 bases and 6 bases respectively, with 15 bases between them. The CDR3 spans 14 residues. The germline CDR1 and CDR2 sequences are LGHNA and YSLEER. Overall study findings and caveats: Distributed over spike, vaccine-associated CD4 TCRs predominated at 160-218 and 743-854.

This table comes from immunoSEQ multiplex PCR, and its TCRdb copy is limited to in-frame clones, with some not included. The sample holds under 150,000 clones, approximately 90% seen once. This TCR derives from an adult who received the AZD1222 COVID-19 vaccine. The gene calls are TRBV4-3 and TRBJ1-2, with D unclear. Material: peripheral blood, obtained 28 days after the second AZD1222 dose. The CDR3 is CASSPLAEMDGYTF. DNA for the CDR3: TGCGCCAGCAGCCCTCTGGCGGAGATGGATGGCTACACCTTC.